This TCR beta chain was documented in a study of CD8 T cells in Susac syndrome. Random hexamers were used to reverse transcribe the RNA input (roughly 0.5 to 1 ug). TCRdb itself ran the immunoSEQ multiplex PCR reads through MiXCR, one entry per CDR3 protein. Of roughly 150,000 distinct CDR3 sequences listed, around 95% are singletons. Of note for this clonotype: No antigen is known for it.

Broader study findings: The study acknowledged a relatively small number of individuals in its TCR sequencing and HLA analysis.

Sequencing targeted TCR beta in T cells from blood (CD8+ and CD4+). It was treatment-naive patients with stable or active relapsing-remitting disease who made up the multiple sclerosis controls. Through negative isolation, CD4+ and CD8+ T cells were obtained, while TEMRA cells were enriched using FACS. CDR3 size: 13 residues. The germline V gene has CDR1 LNHNV and CDR2 YYDKDF (reference sequence). With 4 bases removed from V and 2 bases from J, the gap between germline ends came to 9 bases. The specimen was CD8+ T cells from PBMCs. The clonotype originates from a human donor with multiple sclerosis. This chain connects TRBV15 to TRBJ2-7; tentative D call: TRBD2 (6 bases). The CDR3 sequence is CATSMRGAYEQYF. CDR3 DNA: TGTGCCACCAGCATGCGGGGCGCCTACGAGCAGTACTTC.